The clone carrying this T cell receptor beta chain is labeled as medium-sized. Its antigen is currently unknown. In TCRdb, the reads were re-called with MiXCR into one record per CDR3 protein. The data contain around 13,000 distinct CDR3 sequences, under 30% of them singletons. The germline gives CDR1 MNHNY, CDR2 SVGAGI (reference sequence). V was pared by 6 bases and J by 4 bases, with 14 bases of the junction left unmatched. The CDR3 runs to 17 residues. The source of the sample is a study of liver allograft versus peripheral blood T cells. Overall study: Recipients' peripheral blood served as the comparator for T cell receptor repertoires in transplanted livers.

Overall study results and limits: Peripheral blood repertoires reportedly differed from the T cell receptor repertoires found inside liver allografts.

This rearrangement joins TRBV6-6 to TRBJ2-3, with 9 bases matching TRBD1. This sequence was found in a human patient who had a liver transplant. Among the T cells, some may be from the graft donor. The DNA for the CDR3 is TGTGCCAGCAGCCACCTGACCGGGACAGGGAGGCCAGATACGCAGTATTTT. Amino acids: CASSHLTGTGRPDTQYF.